This T cell receptor beta chain was captured in a study of OX40 agonist ivuxolimab in advanced cancers. Study summary: Aged about 23 to 90 with a mean of 60 years, they were more than 80% male.

Study outcomes and limitations: On average, a greater number of expanded clones characterised CD8+ T cells relative to CD4+.

This clone was picked up a small number of times. Its target is unknown. V lost 5 bases to trimming and J lost 10 bases; unmatched junction nucleotides: 3. Per the germline V gene, CDR1 is SEHNR and CDR2 is FQNEAQ (reference sequence). This CDR3 region has 13 residues. The assay was immunoSEQ multiplex PCR, and TCRdb's table has in-frame clones only and misses some. The data hold fewer than 55,000 clones, with approximately 80% observed a single time. Sequencing used CD4+ or CD8+ T cells sorted from blood, obtained in a trial of the OX40 agonist ivuxolimab. The sequence came from an adult with an advanced solid tumor such as melanoma, head and neck, liver or kidney cancer. This rearrangement joins TRBV7-9 to TRBJ1-6; 9 nucleotides agree with TRBD1. Here the CDR3 reads CASSPTGGSPLHF. In DNA form, the CDR3 reads TGTGCCAGCAGCCCGACAGGGGGATCACCCCTCCACTTT.